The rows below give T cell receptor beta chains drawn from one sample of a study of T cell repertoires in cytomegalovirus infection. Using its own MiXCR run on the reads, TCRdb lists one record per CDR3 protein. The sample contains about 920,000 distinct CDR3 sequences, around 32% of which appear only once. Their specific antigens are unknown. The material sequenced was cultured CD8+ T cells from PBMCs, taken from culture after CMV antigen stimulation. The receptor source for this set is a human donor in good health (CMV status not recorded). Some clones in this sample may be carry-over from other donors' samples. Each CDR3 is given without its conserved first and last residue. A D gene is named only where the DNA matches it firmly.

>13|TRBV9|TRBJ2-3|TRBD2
ASSPTGGPPDTQY
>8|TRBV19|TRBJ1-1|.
ASTGSEAF
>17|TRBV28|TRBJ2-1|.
ASSFAFATGNMVDNEQF
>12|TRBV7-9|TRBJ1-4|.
ASSSSGSNEKLF
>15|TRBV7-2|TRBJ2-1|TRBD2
ASSLGLAGGLYNEQF
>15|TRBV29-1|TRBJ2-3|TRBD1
SVEGVTGGAMVDTQY
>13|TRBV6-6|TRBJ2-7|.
ASSYSSGTSYEQY
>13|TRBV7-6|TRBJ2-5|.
ASSLAFGLQETQY
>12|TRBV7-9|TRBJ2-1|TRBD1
ASSAGQGRNEQF
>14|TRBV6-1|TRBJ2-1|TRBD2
ASSESPAGVYNEQF
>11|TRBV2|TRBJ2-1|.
ASSESTGNEQF
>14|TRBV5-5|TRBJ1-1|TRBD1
ASSISGTGGDTEAF
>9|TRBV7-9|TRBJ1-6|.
ASSRNSPLH
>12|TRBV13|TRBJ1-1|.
ASSPSGPGTEAF
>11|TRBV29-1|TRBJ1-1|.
SVDGGVSAEAF
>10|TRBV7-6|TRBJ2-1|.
ASSSTENEQF
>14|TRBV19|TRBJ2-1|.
ASSIDRGASYNEQF
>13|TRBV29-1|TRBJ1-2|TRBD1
SVIPGQGIERGYT
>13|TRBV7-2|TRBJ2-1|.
ASSLFDVGDNEQF
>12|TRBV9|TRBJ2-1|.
ASSGGTPYNEQF
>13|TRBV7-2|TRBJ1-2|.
ASSPGRTPVYGYT
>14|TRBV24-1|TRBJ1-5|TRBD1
ATSDRQGVRNQPQH
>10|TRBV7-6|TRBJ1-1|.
ASSIGRGEAF
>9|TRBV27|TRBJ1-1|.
ASSSPVEAF
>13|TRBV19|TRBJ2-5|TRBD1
ASSLHRGQGETQY
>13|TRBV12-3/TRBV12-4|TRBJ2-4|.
ASSLVHLAKNIQY